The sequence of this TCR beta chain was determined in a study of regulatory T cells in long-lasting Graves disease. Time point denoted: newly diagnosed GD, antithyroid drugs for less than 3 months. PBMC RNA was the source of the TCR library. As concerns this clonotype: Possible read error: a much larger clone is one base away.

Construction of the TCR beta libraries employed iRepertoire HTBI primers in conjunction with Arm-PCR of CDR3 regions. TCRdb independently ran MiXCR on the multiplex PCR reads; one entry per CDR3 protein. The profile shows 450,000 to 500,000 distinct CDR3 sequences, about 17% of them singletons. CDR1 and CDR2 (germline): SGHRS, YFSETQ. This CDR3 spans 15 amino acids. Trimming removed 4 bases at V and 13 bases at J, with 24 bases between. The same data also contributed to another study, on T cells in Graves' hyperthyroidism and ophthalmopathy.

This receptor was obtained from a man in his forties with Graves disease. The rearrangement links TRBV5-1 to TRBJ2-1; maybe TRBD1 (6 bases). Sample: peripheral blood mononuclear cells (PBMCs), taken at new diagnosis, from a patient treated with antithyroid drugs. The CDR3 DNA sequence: TGCGCCAGCAGCGGGACACCGTCCTTCGGGGAGACCCAGTTCTTC. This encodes CASSGTPSFGETQFF.